This T cell receptor (beta chain) comes out of a study of T cells in Graves' hyperthyroidism and ophthalmopathy (dated by TCRdb to between 2018 and 2020). In terms of the full investigation: Peripheral blood was sampled at the time of initial diagnosis, prior to any treatment. An independent validation cohort of around 19 hyperthyroidism patients and approximately 15 patients who later progressed to ophthalmopathy tested prospective prediction of ophthalmopathy. Following sampling, methimazole starting at 30 mg daily was given to hyperthyroidism patients, and high-dose intravenous methylprednisolone was given to ophthalmopathy patients. The paper describes TCR Vbeta CDR3 sequencing of 130 to 150 peripheral blood samples, made up of 43 ophthalmopathy patients, approximately 73 hyperthyroidism patients and 17 progressor patients. To identify TCR V-J signatures that set the groups apart, the researchers used a discovery cohort of more than 95 patients, made up of 40 to 45 with Graves' ophthalmopathy and 55 to 65 with stable Graves' hyperthyroidism. The 85 to 100 discovery patients were randomly split 7:3 into training and test sets. The study also compared thyroid tissue and blood T-cell repertoires from 5 to 7 Graves' hyperthyroidism patients. The study at large found these results: Most expanded thyroid clonotypes (frequency above 0.001) were also detected in blood, a finding suggesting that blood repertoires may reflect thyroid immune responses. In validation, the model predicted progression to ophthalmopathy a median of 6.5 months before onset, with 65% to 71% sensitivity and 72.22% specificity. No statistical method was used to fix the sample size in advance, and group allocation was not hidden from the investigators. A model built on a 13 V-J signature distinguished ophthalmopathy from stable hyperthyroidism, reaching around 87% sensitivity and about 81% specificity in cross-validation and 80%/75% in testing.

The TCR beta CDR3 regions were amplified from the RNA transcripts. The TCR CDR3 was subjected to a first round of RT-PCR using the HTBI primer set and the Qiagen OneStep RT-PCR kit. A second multiplex PCR round built the libraries, followed by size selection and purification. Sequencing of the libraries was done on an Illumina HiSeq2000 using paired-end 100 bp reads. In the authors' own workflow: SOAPnuke was used to process the raw data, removing reads that contained adapters or uncalled bases, had a mean Phred below 15, or lacked an exact match to the constant primer or identifier. High-quality paired reads were merged using COPE v1.2.5, and each unique nucleotide sequence was defined as a clonotype. MiTCR v1.1 was used to align clonotypes to the IMGT TRBV, TRBD and TRBJ reference segments. Only V-J combinations with frequency above 0.0001, covering about 99% of repertoires, were analysed. The TCS score was defined as the ratio of F50 (clonal expansion) to E x V (chaos), calculated using BLOSUM62-based TCRdist between CDR3 peptides within each V-J. Welch's t-statistics and random forest reduced fewer than 550 V-J features to 10 to 15, which were used in a naive Bayes classifier (R e1071). The public reads were run again by TCRdb, first through fastp at Q25 and then through MiXCR, and only productive beta chains were kept. Every entry covers one CDR3 protein and lists the most common genes and DNA from its rows. The V and J calls were determined by TCRdb, not by the authors. The sample table contains around 400,000 distinct CDR3 sequences; only one count was recorded for roughly 15% of them. Of the sample, about 21% falls within the top ten clones.

Moderately to severely active disease, a Clinical Activity Score of at least 3, a NOSPECS grade of at least 4, and a duration under 3 months were present in ophthalmopathy patients. Any patient with an uncontrolled infection, another autoimmune disease, pregnancy or lactation was excluded. Clinical symptoms, serum thyroxine and TRAb, thyroid ultrasound, and orbital computed tomography formed the basis for the diagnoses. Ficoll-Paque density gradient centrifugation was used to isolate PBMCs from around 10 ml of fresh peripheral blood. Trizol reagent was used to extract total RNA, and RNA quality was then checked on an Agilent 2100 Bioanalyzer. This clonotype was counted ten times or more. Its antigen is still unknown. Within one base of it there is no much larger clone, and no base qualities were kept. V was cut back by 2 bases and J by 3 bases, leaving a gap of 10 bases between them. For CDR1 and CDR2, the germline V gene (reference sequence) lists SEHNR and FQNEAQ. The CDR3 starts with the cysteine, ends with the phenylalanine, and has 14 residues. The only DNA kept is the CDR3, 42 bases in frame from the first base.

Sequenced input: blood. The TCR sequence derives from a woman aged 60-75 years with Graves' ophthalmopathy. The chain is made from TRBV7-9 and TRBJ2-5; the D region possibly corresponds to TRBD1 (5 bases align). DNA sequence: TGTGCCAGCAGCTTATGGGGCAGGGAAGAGACCCAGTACTTC. The translation is CASSLWGREETQYF.